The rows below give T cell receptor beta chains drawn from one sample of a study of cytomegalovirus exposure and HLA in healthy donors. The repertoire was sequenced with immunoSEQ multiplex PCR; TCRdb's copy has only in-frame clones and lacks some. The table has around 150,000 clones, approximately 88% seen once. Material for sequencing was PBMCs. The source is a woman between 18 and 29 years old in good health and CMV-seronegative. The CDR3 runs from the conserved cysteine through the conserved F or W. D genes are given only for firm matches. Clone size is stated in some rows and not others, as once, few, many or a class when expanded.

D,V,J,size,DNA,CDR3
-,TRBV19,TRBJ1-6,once,TGTGCCAGTAAACCGGGGACTAATAATTCACCCCTCCACTTT,CASKPGTNNSPLHF
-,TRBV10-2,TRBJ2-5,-,TGCGCCAGCAGGCCGCGTACAGGTCTCGGGACCCAGTACTTC,CASRPRTGLGTQYF
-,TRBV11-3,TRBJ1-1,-,TGTGCCAGCCCAACGGGGGGGAAGGACACTGAAGCTTTCTTT,CASPTGGKDTEAFF
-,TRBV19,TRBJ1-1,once,TGTGCCAGTAGGAAACAGATGAACACTGAAGCTTTCTTT,CASRKQMNTEAFF
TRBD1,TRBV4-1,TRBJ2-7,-,TGCGCCAGCAGCCTCGGACAGGGCTACGAGCAGTACTTC,CASSLGQGYEQYF
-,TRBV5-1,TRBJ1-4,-,TGCGCCAGCAGCTTTGGCCGCTCGAATGAAAAACTGTTTTTT,CASSFGRSNEKLFF
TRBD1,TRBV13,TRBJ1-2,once,TGTGCCAGCAGCTTACAGGGGGCGCATGGCTACACCTTC,CASSLQGAHGYTF
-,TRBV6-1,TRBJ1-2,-,TGTGCCAGCAGTGAGGGGGGGGGTGGCTATGGCTACACCTTC,CASSEGGGGYGYTF
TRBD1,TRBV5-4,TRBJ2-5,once,TGTGCCAGCAGCGCGACAGGGGTTTCAGGAGAGACCCAGTACTTC,CASSATGVSGETQYF
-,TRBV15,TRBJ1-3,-,TGTGCCACCAGCAGAGACAGGGTCCCTGGAAACACCATATATTTT,CATSRDRVPGNTIYF
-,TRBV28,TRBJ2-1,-,TGTGCCAGCAGTTTATCTTCTAACAATGAGCAGTTCTTC,CASSLSSNNEQFF
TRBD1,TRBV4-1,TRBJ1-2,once,TGCGCCAGCAGCAGATCACCGGGACAGGGGGTTGGCTACACCTTC,CASSRSPGQGVGYTF
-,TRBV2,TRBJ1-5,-,TGTGCCAGCAGAAGACAGGAGGATAGCAATCAGCCCCAGCATTTT,CASRRQEDSNQPQHF
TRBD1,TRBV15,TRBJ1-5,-,TGTGCCACCAGCAGAGATCGGTTAACAGGGGCGTTCAATCAGCCCCAGCATTTT,CATSRDRLTGAFNQPQHF
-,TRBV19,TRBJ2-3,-,TGTGCCAGTAGTATCTCGTCCGACAAAGATACGCAGTATTTT,CASSISSDKDTQYF
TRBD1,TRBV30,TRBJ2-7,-,TGTGCCTGGACCCCCCGGGACAGGAAATCCGAGCAGTACTTC,CAWTPRDRKSEQYF
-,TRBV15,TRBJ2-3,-,TGTGCCACCAGCAGAGATAAAGGGAATAGCGGCCCCACAGATACGCAGTATTTT,CATSRDKGNSGPTDTQYF
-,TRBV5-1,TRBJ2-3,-,TGCGCCAGCAGTTATGTCACAGATACGCAGTATTTT,CASSYVTDTQYF
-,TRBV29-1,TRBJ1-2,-,TGCAGCGTCGCCGTACCAGGCTATGGCTACACCTTC,CSVAVPGYGYTF
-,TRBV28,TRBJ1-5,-,TGTGCCAGCAGTTTTGAGGAGTTGCGGCAGCCCCAGCATTTT,CASSFEELRQPQHF
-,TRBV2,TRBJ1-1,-,TGTGCCAGCAGTGAAGCGCTTAGGGAGTCAGTGGAAGCTTTCTTT,CASSEALRESVEAFF
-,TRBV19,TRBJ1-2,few,TGTGCCAGTTCACAGGGCCGTCTTAACTATGGCTACACCTTC,CASSQGRLNYGYTF
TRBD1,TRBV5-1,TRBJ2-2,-,TGCGCCAGCAGCTCTGACAGGGGGGGTTTCGGGGAGCTGTTTTTT,CASSSDRGGFGELFF
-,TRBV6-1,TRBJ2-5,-,TGTGCCAGCAGAGCCAATCAGGACAGGTCGGGGGCCCAGTACTTC,CASRANQDRSGAQYF
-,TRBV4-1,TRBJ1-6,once,TGCGCCAGCAGCCAAGAGGTTCGTGTTCAGGGGCGAACTAATTCACCCCTCCACTTT,CASSQEVRVQGRTNSPLHF
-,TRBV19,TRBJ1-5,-,TGTGCCAGTAGTAGGCGTCTGGGGGCTAGCAATCAGCCCCAGCATTTT,CASSRRLGASNQPQHF
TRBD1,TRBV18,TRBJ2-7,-,TGTGCCAGCTCACCGGCTGAGGGACAGACCTACGAGCAGTACTTC,CASSPAEGQTYEQYF
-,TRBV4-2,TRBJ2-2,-,TGTGCCAGCAGCCAAGGAGCTCTGAACACCGGGGAGCTGTTTTTT,CASSQGALNTGELFF
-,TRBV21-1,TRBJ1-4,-,TGTGCCAGCAGCCTAAGGCCCCCCAGACAGGGGGGAGCAACTAATGAAAAACTGTTTTTT,CASSLRPPRQGGATNEKLFF
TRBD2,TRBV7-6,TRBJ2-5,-,TGTGCCAGCAGCCCCATGTTCGGGGAGGGGTGGTCAGAGACCCAGTACTTC,CASSPMFGEGWSETQYF
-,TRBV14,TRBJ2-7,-,TGTGCCAGCAGCCAAGTCCAGGGCTCCTACGAGCAGTACTTC,CASSQVQGSYEQYF
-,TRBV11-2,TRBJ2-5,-,TGTGCCAGCAGCATATGGGCCAGGGGGGATGGGGGATACTTC,CASSIWARGDGGYF
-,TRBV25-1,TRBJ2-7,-,TGTGCCAGCAGTGAATCAGGCTTTAACGAGCAGTACTTC,CASSESGFNEQYF
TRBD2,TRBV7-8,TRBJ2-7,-,TGTGCCAGCAGCTTAGGGTCAGCGGGGAGCTCCTACGAGCAGTACTTC,CASSLGSAGSSYEQYF
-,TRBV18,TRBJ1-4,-,TGTGCCAGCTCACCACGGACAGACAGATTTGAGTCGGAAAAACTGTTTTTT,CASSPRTDRFESEKLFF
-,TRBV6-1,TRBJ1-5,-,TGTGCCAGCAGTGATTGGCACTACAATCAGCCCCAGCATTTT,CASSDWHYNQPQHF
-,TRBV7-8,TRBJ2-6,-,TGTGCCAGCAGCTTAGTGTTGGGGGCGGGGGCCAACGTCCTGACTTTC,CASSLVLGAGANVLTF
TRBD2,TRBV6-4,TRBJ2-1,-,TGTGCCAGCAGTGACCTAGCGGGGGCCTACAATGAGCAGTTCTTC,CASSDLAGAYNEQFF
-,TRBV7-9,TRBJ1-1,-,TGTGCCAGCAGCCAATTATGGAGCACTGAAGCTTTCTTT,CASSQLWSTEAFF
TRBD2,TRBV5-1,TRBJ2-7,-,TGCGCCAGCAGCTTAGGCTCGGGGGGGGGATACGAGCAGTACTTC,CASSLGSGGGYEQYF
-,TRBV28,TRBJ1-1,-,TGTGCCAGCAGACCAGGCCATACCACTGAAGCTTTCTTT,CASRPGHTTEAFF